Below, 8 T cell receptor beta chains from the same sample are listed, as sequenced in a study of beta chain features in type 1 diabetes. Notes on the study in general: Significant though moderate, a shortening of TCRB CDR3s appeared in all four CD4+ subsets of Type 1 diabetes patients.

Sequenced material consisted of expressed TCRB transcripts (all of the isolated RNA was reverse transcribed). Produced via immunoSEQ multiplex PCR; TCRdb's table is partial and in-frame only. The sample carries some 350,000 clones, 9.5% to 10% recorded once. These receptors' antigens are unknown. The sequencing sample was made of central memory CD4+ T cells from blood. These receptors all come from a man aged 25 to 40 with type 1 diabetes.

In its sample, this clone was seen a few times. CDR3 DNA: TGTGCCAGCAGCGCTTACAGGGCGGCCGGGGAGCTGTTTTTT. The encoded protein is CASSAYRAAGELFF. V and J are TRBV9 and TRBJ2-2, with D perhaps TRBD1 (6 bases). The CDR3 totals 14 residues. Trimming took 3 bases from V and 6 from J, leaving 12 bases between them. Germline V gene lookup returns CDR1 SGDLS and CDR2 YYNGEE.

CDR3 region: CASRLRQGENEQYF. DNA for the CDR3: TGTGCCAGCAGACTCAGACAGGGGGAAAACGAGCAGTACTTC. The genes are TRBV28 and TRBJ2-5, with TRBD1 identical over 9 bases. Matching the DNA end better, TRBJ2-7 makes the J call doubtful. The CDR3 loop spans 14 amino acids. Germline CDR1 MDHEN, CDR2 SYDVKM.

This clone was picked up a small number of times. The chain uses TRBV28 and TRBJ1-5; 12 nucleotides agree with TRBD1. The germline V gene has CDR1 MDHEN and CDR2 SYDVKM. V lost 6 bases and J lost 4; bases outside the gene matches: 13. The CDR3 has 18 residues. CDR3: CASRRRPGQGARNQPQHF. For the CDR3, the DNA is TGTGCCAGCAGGCGGAGACCGGGACAGGGGGCGCGAAATCAGCCCCAGCATTTT.

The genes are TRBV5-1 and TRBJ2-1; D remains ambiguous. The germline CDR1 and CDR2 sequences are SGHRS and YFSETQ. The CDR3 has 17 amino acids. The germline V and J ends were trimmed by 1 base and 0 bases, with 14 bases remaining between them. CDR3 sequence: CASSLRVLTSSYNEQFF. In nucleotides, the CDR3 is TGCGCCAGCAGCTTGCGGGTCCTCACGTCCTCCTACAATGAGCAGTTCTTC.

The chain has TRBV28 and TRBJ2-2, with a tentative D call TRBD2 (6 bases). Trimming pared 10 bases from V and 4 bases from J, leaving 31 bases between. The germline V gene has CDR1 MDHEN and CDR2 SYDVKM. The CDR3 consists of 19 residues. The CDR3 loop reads CAIAGIGWGDAGGTGELFF. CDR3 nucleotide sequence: TGTGCCATCGCGGGGATTGGGTGGGGGGACGCTGGTGGCACCGGGGAGCTGTTTTTT. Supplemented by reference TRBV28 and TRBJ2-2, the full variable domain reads DVKVTQSSRYLVKRTGEKVFLECVQDMDHENMFWYRQDPGLGLRLIYFSYDVKMKEKGDIPEGYSVSREKKERFSLILESASTNQTSMYLCAIAGIGWGDAGGTGELFFGEGSRLTVL.

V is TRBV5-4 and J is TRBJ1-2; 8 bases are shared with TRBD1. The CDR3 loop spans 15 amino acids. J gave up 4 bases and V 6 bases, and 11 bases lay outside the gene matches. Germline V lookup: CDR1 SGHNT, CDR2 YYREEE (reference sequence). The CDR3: CASTVGTGTIYGYTF. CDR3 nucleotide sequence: TGTGCCAGCACCGTAGGGACAGGAACCATCTATGGCTACACCTTC.

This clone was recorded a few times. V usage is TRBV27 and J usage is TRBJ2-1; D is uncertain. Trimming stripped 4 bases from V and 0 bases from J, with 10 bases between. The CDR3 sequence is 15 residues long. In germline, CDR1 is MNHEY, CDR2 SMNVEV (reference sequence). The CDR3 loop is CASSSYKTSYNEQFF. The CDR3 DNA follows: TGTGCCAGCAGTTCCTATAAGACCTCCTACAATGAGCAGTTCTTC.

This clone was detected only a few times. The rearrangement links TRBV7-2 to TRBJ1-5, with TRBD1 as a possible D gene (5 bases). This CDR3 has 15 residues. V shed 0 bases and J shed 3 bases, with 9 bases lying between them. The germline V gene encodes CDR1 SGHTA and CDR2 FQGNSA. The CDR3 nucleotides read TGTGCCAGCAGCTTAGCGGGACGGTACAATCAGCCCCAGCATTTT. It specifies CASSLAGRYNQPQHF.